This T cell receptor (beta chain) was captured in a study of shared clonotypes between healthy human individuals. CDR1 and CDR2 from the germline V gene are MNHEY and SMNVEV (reference sequence). Trimming removed 8 bases from V and 6 bases from J, with 18 bases in between. This CDR3 contains 14 residues. CD8 cells classed as naive were CD45RO-negative and positively selected for CCR7, excluding terminally differentiated effector memory CD45RA+ cells. Generated by immunoSEQ multiplex PCR, the TCRdb table keeps only in-frame clones and is missing some. Of some 2 million clones detected, approximately 94% appear once; the ten largest clones hold 0.85% to 1.2%.

Sequencing was done on a sample of naive CD8+ T cells sorted from blood. The V and J genes are TRBV27 and TRBJ2-3, with D possibly TRBD1 on 5 matching bases. The clonotype originates from a man aged 18 to 29 in good health. CDR3 bases: TGTGCCAGCCGACGCCAGGGATATGTGGATACGCAGTATTTT. Its protein product is CASRRQGYVDTQYF.